The 20 T cell receptor beta chains listed next were all sequenced from one sample in a study of somatic mutations in cytotoxic T cells in rheumatoid arthritis. The data were produced by immunoSEQ multiplex PCR, yet TCRdb's version contains in-frame clones alone and is incomplete. This sample has about 10,000 clones, with about nine tenths found just once. Sequencing used CD8+ T cells sorted from blood. The receptors stem from a woman aged 18-35 years with rheumatoid arthritis.

This sequence joins TRBV9 and TRBJ2-3; TRBD2 might be the D (6 bases). Trimming removed 3 bases at V and 4 bases at J, with 12 bases between. This CDR3 has 14 residues. CDR1 and CDR2 (germline): SGDLS, YYNGEE. CDR3 protein: CASSARLESDTQYF. The CDR3, as DNA: TGTGCCAGCAGCGCCCGACTAGAGTCAGATACGCAGTATTTT.

This clone is a singleton in its sample. Here the CDR3 DNA reads TGTGCCAGCAATCCGACGTGGAGTCGGGTCGTCGGCCCCAATGAGCAGTTCTTC. It specifies CASNPTWSRVVGPNEQFF. The V gene is TRBV7-9, the J gene TRBJ2-1, with no clear D. With 7 bases removed from V and 6 bases from J, the gap between germline ends came to 28 bases. Germline CDR1 reads SEHNR; CDR2 reads FQNEAQ (reference sequence). The CDR3 extends over 18 amino acids. The complete variable domain, with remaining parts taken from reference TRBV7-9 and TRBJ2-1, reads DTGVSQNPRHKITKRGQNVTFRCDPISEHNRLYWYRQTLGQGPEFLTYFQNEAQLEKSRLLSDRFSAERPKGSFSTLEIQRTEQGDSAMYLCASNPTWSRVVGPNEQFFGPGTRLTVL.

The chain uses TRBV4-1 and TRBJ2-7; 7 bases map to TRBD1. V lost 3 bases, J lost 3 bases, and 11 bases stayed unmatched. The CDR3 length is 16 residues. Germline V CDR1 and CDR2: MGHRA, YSYEKL. The CDR3 DNA is TGCGCCAGCAGCCAGATTCCGACAGGGCAGCGCTACGAGCAGTACTTC. Protein product: CASSQIPTGQRYEQYF.

A single count supports this clone. The chain is built from TRBV6-5 and TRBJ1-1; D is unresolved. This CDR3 has 10 amino acids. V dropped 8 bases and J dropped 8 bases, with 9 bases sitting between them. From germline, CDR1 is MNHEY and CDR2 SVGAGI. The CDR3 DNA reads TGTGCCAGCCGTGGCAGAGAAGCTTTCTTT. This translates into CASRGREAFF.

This chain connects TRBV5-1 to TRBJ2-7, with D uncertain. The CDR3 is made up of 13 amino acids. Per germline, CDR1 SGHRS and CDR2 YFSETQ. V dropped 4 bases and J dropped 0 bases, with 8 bases sitting between them. The CDR3 here is CASSLESSYEQYF. The CDR3 nucleotides are TGCGCCAGCAGCCTCGAGAGCTCCTACGAGCAGTACTTC.

This clone was counted a few times. This chain uses TRBV18 with TRBJ2-7; 9 bases map to TRBD1. CDR3 length equals 17 residues. Trimming at V came to 6 bases and at J to 0 bases, leaving 12 bases not matched to a gene. CDR1 and CDR2 from the germline V gene are KGHSH and LQKENI. The CDR3 sequence: CASSHYPRDRVSYEQYF. The CDR3 DNA is TGTGCCAGCTCCCACTACCCCCGGGACAGGGTCTCCTACGAGCAGTACTTC.

The chain employs TRBV5-4 and TRBJ2-7; no reliable D call. The CDR3 contains 13 residues. Trimming stripped 4 bases from V and 5 bases from J, with 13 bases between. The germline CDR1 and CDR2 sequences are SGHNT and YYREEE (reference sequence). The CDR3 DNA reads TGTGCCAGCAGCGGTGTCCCGAGTAACGAGCAGTACTTC. Protein sequence: CASSGVPSNEQYF.

The rearrangement links TRBV19 to TRBJ1-4; D remains unclear. The V and J ends lost 3 bases and 8 bases respectively, with 16 bases between them. CDR3 length: 15 residues. Germline CDR1 is LNHDA and CDR2 is SQIVND (reference sequence). CDR3 protein: CASSMGRRGQEKLFF. In DNA form, the CDR3 reads TGTGCCAGTAGTATGGGGAGGCGAGGGCAGGAAAAACTGTTTTTT.

The chain recombines TRBV27 with TRBJ1-1, with D uncertain. This CDR3 is 17 amino acids long. Trimming cost V 4 bases and J 2 bases, with 20 bases left between them. The germline V gene encodes CDR1 MNHEY and CDR2 SMNVEV (reference sequence). Here the CDR3 reads CASSYGPLPLTNTEAFF. The CDR3 coding sequence is TGTGCCAGCAGTTATGGGCCCCTCCCCCTTACAAACACTGAAGCTTTCTTT.

J is TRBJ1-2 and V is TRBV6-4; a possible D gene is TRBD1 (6 bases). Germline-derived CDR1 and CDR2 are MRHNA and SNTAGT. This CDR3 has 15 amino acids. Trimming shortened V by 7 bases and J by 4 bases, and 19 bases separated the two germline ends. In DNA form, the CDR3 reads TGTGCCAGCACCCCTTCCCCGGACAGTTCCTATGGCTACACCTTC. Protein sequence: CASTPSPDSSYGYTF.

The chain recombines TRBV5-1 with TRBJ1-1, with no clear D. Germline assignment: CDR1 SGHRS and CDR2 YFSETQ. The CDR3 extends over 16 amino acids. The V end was cut by 3 bases, the J end by 0 bases, with 15 bases between. The CDR3 nucleotides are TGCGCCAGCAGCTGGGGAGGGAGGGAAATGAACACTGAAGCTTTCTTT. As protein: CASSWGGREMNTEAFF.

This clone was found a few times. The chain carries TRBV28 and TRBJ2-7; perhaps TRBD2 as D (6 bases). Germline values: CDR1 MDHEN, CDR2 SYDVKM. The CDR3 loop spans 14 amino acids. Trimming took off 6 bases at V and 2 bases at J, with 14 bases between the two ends. CDR3 DNA sequence: TGTGCCAGCAGAACTAGCAACGGCGCCTACGAGCAGTACTTC. Translated: CASRTSNGAYEQYF.

The chain links TRBV5-1 to TRBJ1-5, with unresolved D. V was pared by 1 base and J by 0 bases, with 8 bases between. CDR3 length: 15 residues. Germline CDR1 reads SGHRS; CDR2 reads YFSETQ. The DNA for the CDR3 is TGCGCCAGCAGCTTGTACGGAGATAGCAATCAGCCCCAGCATTTT. Its protein is CASSLYGDSNQPQHF.

This chain joins TRBV27 and TRBJ2-7; 9 nucleotides agree with TRBD1. The V gene end was trimmed by 5 bases and the J gene end by 7 bases; junction bases not matched to a gene: 6. The CDR3 covers 13 residues. From germline, CDR1 is MNHEY and CDR2 SMNVEV (reference sequence). The CDR3 region has the DNA TGTGCCAGCAGTACCGGGACAGGGTTTGAGCAGTACTTC. It is translated as CASSTGTGFEQYF.

The chain links TRBV13 to TRBJ2-1, with D possibly TRBD2 on 5 matching bases. The CDR3 length is 13 residues. Germline V gene sequence: CDR1 PRHDT, CDR2 FYEKMQ (reference sequence). The V end was cut by 6 bases, the J end by 0 bases, with 6 bases between. CDR3 region: CASRGSSYNEQFF. The CDR3 DNA reads as TGTGCCAGCAGGGGGAGCTCCTACAATGAGCAGTTCTTC.

By share, this clone counts as large (0.1 to 1%). This CDR3 reads CASSFFVGDLQETQYF. The CDR3 coding sequence is TGTGCCAGCAGTTTTTTTGTTGGAGATTTACAAGAGACCCAGTACTTC. This chain connects TRBV28 to TRBJ2-5; D is ambiguous. Germline-derived CDR1 and CDR2 are MDHEN and SYDVKM. This CDR3 is built from 16 residues. Trimming shortened V by 3 bases and J by 2 bases, and 16 bases separated the two germline ends.

This clone has just one count. The chain has TRBV11-2 and TRBJ2-3; tentatively, D is TRBD1 (6 bases). CDR1 is SGHAT and CDR2 is FQNNGV in the germline V gene. The CDR3 is made up of 17 amino acids. Trimming took 4 bases from V and 2 from J, leaving 19 bases between them. The CDR3 region is CASSYSQGTTFTDTQYF. The CDR3 DNA follows: TGTGCCAGCAGCTATTCACAGGGAACAACCTTCACAGATACGCAGTATTTT.

V gene TRBV7-9 combines with J gene TRBJ1-6, with D unresolved. The V end was cut by 3 bases, the J end by 7 bases, with 13 bases between. Germline CDR1 is SEHNR and CDR2 is FQNEAQ (reference sequence). The CDR3 extends over 15 amino acids. As DNA, the CDR3 is TGTGCCAGCAGCTTGCTCGTCAACAGCAATTCACCCCTCCACTTT. Its translation is CASSLLVNSNSPLHF.

The chain joins TRBV5-3 to TRBJ1-3; 9 bases map to TRBD1. TRBV5-3 is labeled an ORF, and its function is uncertain. With V trimmed by 3 bases and J by 2 bases, 6 bases remained unmatched. The CDR3 length is 16 residues. The CDR3 DNA reads as TGTGCCAGAAGCTCAGGAAGGGACAGGGCTGGAAACACCATATATTTT. It yields the protein CARSSGRDRAGNTIYF.

This clone was counted once. The chain employs TRBV6-6 and TRBJ2-3; D ambiguous. CDR3 length: 11 residues. V was cut by 10 bases and J by 4 bases, with 9 bases left in between. The V gene's germline CDR1 is MNHNY and CDR2 SVGAGI (reference sequence). The CDR3 sequence is CATLEPDTQYF. As DNA, the CDR3 is TGTGCCACCCTGGAGCCAGATACGCAGTATTTT.